The subject of this entry is one TCR beta chain. The target antigen is unknown. This record belongs to a study of T-cell memory formation after mild COVID-19. The wider study: TCR clusters showed largely donor specificity.

General observations from the study: CD4+ bias marked clones expanding day 15 to 37, unlike balanced contracting clones.

MiXCR, applied by TCRdb to the 5' RACE reads, yields one record per CDR3 protein. Altogether hundreds of thousands of distinct CDR3 sequences are present, around 15% being singletons, with the ten largest covering about 22%. This sequence originates from a young man who had mild COVID-19 (a few samples of this study predate the infection). Cell type and time point are not known. Input material: PBMCs or a T cell subset sorted from them (not recorded which).

Here the CDR3 reads CASTTGQQETQYF. The CDR3 coding sequence is TGTGCCAGCACAACGGGACAGCAAGAGACCCAGTACTTC. The chain is built from TRBV5-4 and TRBJ2-5; 7 nucleotides line up with TRBD1. Germline assignment: CDR1 SGHNT and CDR2 YYREEE (reference sequence). This CDR3 comprises 13 residues. J was trimmed by 2 bases and V by 6 bases; bases with no gene match: 4.